The clone carrying this T cell receptor beta chain was counted at least ten times. What it binds is not known. The sample is drawn from a study of T cells in Graves' hyperthyroidism and ophthalmopathy. Whole-study results and caveats: Ophthalmopathy and stable hyperthyroidism were separated by a 13 V-J model. The blood repertoire included most of the expanded thyroid clonotypes above 0.001.

The patients, who ranged from 18 to 65 in age, presented with newly diagnosed hyperthyroidism lasting under 2 months. The study excluded patients with uncontrolled infection, other autoimmune disease, pregnancy or lactation. RNA transcripts were the template for amplifying TCR beta CDR3 regions. With the HTBI primer set, the TCR CDR3 went through a first round of RT-PCR. From the multiplex PCR reads, TCRdb called clonotypes with MiXCR, one entry per CDR3 protein. The sample carries nearly 600,000 distinct CDR3 sequences, approximately 13% recorded once. The CDR3 length is 12 residues. Per the germline V gene, CDR1 is LGHNT and CDR2 is FRNRAP. Trimming stripped 2 bases from V and 11 bases from J, with 9 bases between.

The sequence derives from a woman aged 25 to 39 with Graves' hyperthyroidism that later progressed to Graves' ophthalmopathy. The sequencing input was blood. The rearrangement links TRBV12-5 to TRBJ1-4; D is unclear. In nucleotides, the CDR3 is TGTGCTAGTGGTTTGCCCCAGGCCAAACTGTTTTTT. Its protein is CASGLPQAKLFF.